This TCR beta chain is from a study of identifying expanded T cells in peripheral blood. Data came from immunoSEQ multiplex PCR; TCRdb stores just in-frame clones and leaves some out. This repertoire shows 120,000 or so clones, around four fifths found once; its top ten account for approximately 3%. CDR3 length: 19 residues. The clonotype was recovered from a person aged 18 to 75 in good health. Sequences were obtained from blood. The chain employs TRBV21-1 and TRBJ1-5; the table's D call TRBD1 went unverified against the DNA. TRBV21-1 is reported as a pseudogene. CDR3 loop: CASSKARVYRGHTNQPQHF. As DNA, the CDR3 is TGTGCCAGCAGCAAAGCGCGTGTATATAGGGGACACACCAATCAGCCCCAGCATTTT.